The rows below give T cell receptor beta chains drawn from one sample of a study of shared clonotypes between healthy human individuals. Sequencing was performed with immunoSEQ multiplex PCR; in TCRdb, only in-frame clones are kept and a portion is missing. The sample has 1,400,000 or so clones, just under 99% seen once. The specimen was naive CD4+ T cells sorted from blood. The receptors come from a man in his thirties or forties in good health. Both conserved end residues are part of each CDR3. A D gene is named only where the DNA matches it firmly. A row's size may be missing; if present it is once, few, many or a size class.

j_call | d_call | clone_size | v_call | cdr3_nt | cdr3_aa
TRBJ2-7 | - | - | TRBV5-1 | TGCGCCAGCAGCTCAGGGACCCTCTACGAGCAGTACTTC | CASSSGTLYEQYF
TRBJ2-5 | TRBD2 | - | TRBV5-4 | TGTGCCAGCAGCTCGAGCGGGATGGGCCAAGAGACCCAGTACTTC | CASSSSGMGQETQYF
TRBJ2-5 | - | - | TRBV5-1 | TGCGCCAGCAGACCGCAATTCCAAGAGACCCAGTACTTC | CASRPQFQETQYF
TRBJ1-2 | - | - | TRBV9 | TGTGCCAGCAGCGTAGCCCCCGGGCCCCAACATGGCTACACCTTC | CASSVAPGPQHGYTF
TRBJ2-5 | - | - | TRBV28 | TGTGCCAGCACGCCCCCGGTAGGGGGGATCGGTGAGACCCAGTACTTC | CASTPPVGGIGETQYF
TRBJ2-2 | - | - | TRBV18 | TGTGCCAGCTCACCCCCATCCCGGGGCGCCGGGGAGCTGTTTTTT | CASSPPSRGAGELFF
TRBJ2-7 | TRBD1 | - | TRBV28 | TGTGCCAGCAGTCCCGGGACAGGTGCCTACGAGCAGTACTTC | CASSPGTGAYEQYF
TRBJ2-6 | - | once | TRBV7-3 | TGTGCCAGCAGCTTAATCACTAGCACGGGAACTGGGGCCAACGTCCTGACTTTC | CASSLITSTGTGANVLTF
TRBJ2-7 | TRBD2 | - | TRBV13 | TGTGCCAGCAGCGTACGACTAGCGGGAGGTCGTATGCACTACGAGCAGTACTTC | CASSVRLAGGRMHYEQYF
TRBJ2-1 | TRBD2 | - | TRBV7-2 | TGTGCCAGCAGCTCCTTTGGGCGGGAGTTTTACAATGAGCAGTTCTTC | CASSSFGREFYNEQFF
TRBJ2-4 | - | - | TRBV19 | TGTGCCAGTACTGCAACGGGTCGGGCCAAAAACATTCAGTACTTC | CASTATGRAKNIQYF
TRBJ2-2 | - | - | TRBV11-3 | TGTGCCAGCAGCTTCTCCACCGGGGAGCTGTTTTTT | CASSFSTGELFF
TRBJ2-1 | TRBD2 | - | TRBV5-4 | TGTGCCAGCAGCCCCGGGGGGGGACTAGCGGTGTATGAGCAGTTCTTC | CASSPGGGLAVYEQFF
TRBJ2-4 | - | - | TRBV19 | TGTGCCAGTAGAAGGGACCTAGTAGCCAAAAACATTCAGTACTTC | CASRRDLVAKNIQYF
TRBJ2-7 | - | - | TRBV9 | TGTGCCAGCAGCAGGGGAGGCCAAGGGGCTTACGAGCAGTACTTC | CASSRGGQGAYEQYF
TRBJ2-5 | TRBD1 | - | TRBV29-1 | TGCAGCGCCAGCGGGACAGGGTTGGAGACCCAGTACTTC | CSASGTGLETQYF
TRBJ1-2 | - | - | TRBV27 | TGTGCCAGCAGCCCCTTGAGGGGGGGACCGAGGAGCTATGGCTACACCTTC | CASSPLRGGPRSYGYTF
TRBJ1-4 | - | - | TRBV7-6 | TGTGCCAGCAGCTTAGGGCGCCCGAATGAAAAACTGTTTTTT | CASSLGRPNEKLFF
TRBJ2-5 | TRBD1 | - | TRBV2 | TGTGCCAGCAGTGCCTTAACAGGGGGAGAGACCCAGTACTTC | CASSALTGGETQYF
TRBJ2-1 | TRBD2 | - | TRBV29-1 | TGCAGCGCCGTAGCACGGGGAGGGCCTGGGAATGAGCAGTTCTTC | CSAVARGGPGNEQFF
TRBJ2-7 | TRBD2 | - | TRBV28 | TGTGCCAGCAGTCCAATCGCAGCGGGAGTGTCCCACGAGCAGTACTTC | CASSPIAAGVSHEQYF
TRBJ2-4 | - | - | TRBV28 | TGTGCCAGCAGTCCAACAACGGACATTCAGTACTTC | CASSPTTDIQYF
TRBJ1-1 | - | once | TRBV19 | TGTGCCAGTAGTATCCCGAAGACAGACACCACTGAAGCTTTCTTT | CASSIPKTDTTEAFF
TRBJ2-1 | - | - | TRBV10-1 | TGCGCCAGCAATGATCAGGGAGGGGGCTCTAATGAGCAGTTCTTC | CASNDQGGGSNEQFF
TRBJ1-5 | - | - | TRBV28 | TGTGCCAGCAGTATCGCCGGTGCCGGGAATCAGCCCCAGCATTTT | CASSIAGAGNQPQHF
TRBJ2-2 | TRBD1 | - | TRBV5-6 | TGTGCCAGCAGCACGGCGGGACAGGGCATCGGGGAGCTGTTTTTT | CASSTAGQGIGELFF
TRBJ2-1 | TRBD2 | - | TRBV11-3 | TGTGCCAGCAGCTCCCAACTAGCGGGGTACAATGAGCAGTTCTTC | CASSSQLAGYNEQFF
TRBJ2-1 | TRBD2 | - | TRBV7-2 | TGTGCCAGCAGCTCTCTAGCGGGAGTCTACAATGAGCAGTTCTTC | CASSSLAGVYNEQFF
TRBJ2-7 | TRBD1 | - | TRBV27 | TGTGCCAGCAGTGCACACGGACAGGGGACCACCTACGAGCAGTACTTC | CASSAHGQGTTYEQYF
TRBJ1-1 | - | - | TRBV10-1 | TGCGCCTTCGGGGCGACCAGGGTGTCGGGCACTGAAGCTTTCTTT | CAFGATRVSGTEAFF
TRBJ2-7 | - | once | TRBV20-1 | TGCAGTGCTCGGATTGGCTACGAGCAGTACTTC | CSARIGYEQYF
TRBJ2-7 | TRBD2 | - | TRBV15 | TGTGCCACCAGCAGGGAACCGGGACTAGTCTACGAGCAGTACTTC | CATSREPGLVYEQYF
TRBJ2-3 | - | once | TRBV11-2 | TGTGCCAGCAGCTTGAGACTAGTTACAGATACGCAGTATTTT | CASSLRLVTDTQYF
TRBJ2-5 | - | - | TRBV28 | TGTGCCAGCATATTTAGGAGAGGGAGTTTGGAGACCCAGTACTTC | CASIFRRGSLETQYF
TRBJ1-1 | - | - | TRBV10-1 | TGCGCCAGCAGTCAGACAGGTAACACTGAAGCTTTCTTT | CASSQTGNTEAFF
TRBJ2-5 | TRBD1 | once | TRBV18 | TGTGCCAGCTCGCTGGGACAGGTGGGAAAAGAGACCCAGTACTTC | CASSLGQVGKETQYF
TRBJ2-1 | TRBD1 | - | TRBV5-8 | TGTGCCAGCAGCTTGGCTGGGGGACAGGGAGGCAATGAGCAGTTCTTC | CASSLAGGQGGNEQFF
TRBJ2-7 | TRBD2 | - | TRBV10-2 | TGCGCCAGCAGTGAGTCGAAACTAGCGGGAGTCATCTACGAGCAGTACTTC | CASSESKLAGVIYEQYF
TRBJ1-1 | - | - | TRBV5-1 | TGCGCCAGCAGCCCTAGACAGTCTGGGGTGACTGAAGCTTTCTTT | CASSPRQSGVTEAFF
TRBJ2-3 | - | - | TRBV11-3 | TGTGCCAGCAGCCGAGAGCATGGGGCAGATACGCAGTATTTT | CASSREHGADTQYF
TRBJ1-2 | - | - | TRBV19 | TGTGCCAGTAGTCATCATACGGGTGGGCAGAGTGGCTACACCTTC | CASSHHTGGQSGYTF
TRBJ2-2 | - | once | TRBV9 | TGTGCCAGCAGCGTATACCCCCAGGTGGATACCGGGGAGCTGTTTTTT | CASSVYPQVDTGELFF
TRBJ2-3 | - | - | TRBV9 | TGTGCCAGCAGCGATAGCACAGATACGCAGTATTTT | CASSDSTDTQYF
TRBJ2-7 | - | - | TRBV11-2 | TGTGCCAGCAGCTTAGAATGGCTGAACTCCTACGAGCAGTACTTC | CASSLEWLNSYEQYF
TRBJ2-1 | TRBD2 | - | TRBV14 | TGTGCCAGCACCCAGACTAGCGGCTACAATGAGCAGTTCTTC | CASTQTSGYNEQFF
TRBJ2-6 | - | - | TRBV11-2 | TGTGCCAGCAGCTTACCAATAGGGGCTGGGGCCAACGTCCTGACTTTC | CASSLPIGAGANVLTF
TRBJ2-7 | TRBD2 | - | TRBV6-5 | TGTGCCAGCAGTTTCTATAGCGGGAGTAACCCGTACGAGCAGTACTTC | CASSFYSGSNPYEQYF
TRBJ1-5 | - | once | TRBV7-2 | TGTGCCAGCAGCCCCTCCGGGGGAAAACAGCCCCAGCATTTT | CASSPSGGKQPQHF
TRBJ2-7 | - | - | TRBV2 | - | CASSVGQGAAGYF
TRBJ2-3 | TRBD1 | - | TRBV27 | TGTGCCAGCAGTTTAGGGACAGGGACAGATACGCAGTATTTT | CASSLGTGTDTQYF
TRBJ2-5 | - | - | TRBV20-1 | TGCAGTGCGACGCCCCAAGAGACCCAGTACTTC | CSATPQETQYF
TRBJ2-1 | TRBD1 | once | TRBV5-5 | TGTGCCAGCAGGCCCGGGCAGGGGGCCATTGAGCAGTTCTTC | CASRPGQGAIEQFF
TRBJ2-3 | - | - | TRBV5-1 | TGCGCCAGCAGCTTGGTTGGGGGCGCGGGGGATACGCAGTATTTT | CASSLVGGAGDTQYF
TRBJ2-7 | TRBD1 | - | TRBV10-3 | TGTGCCATCAGTGAGTTACAGGGGAGAGGCTACTACGAGCAGTACTTC | CAISELQGRGYYEQYF
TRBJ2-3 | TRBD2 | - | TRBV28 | TGTGCCAGCAGTTTCGCGGGAGGGCAAAATACGCAGTATTTT | CASSFAGGQNTQYF